The present entry profiles one TCR beta chain with its context. Its antigen is still unknown. Trimming took off 4 bases at V and 0 bases at J, with 13 bases between the two ends. The CDR3 covers 15 residues. Germline lookup yields CDR1 GTSNPN and CDR2 SVGIG (reference sequence). The sample originates from a study of siplizumab effects on memory and regulatory T cells. Regarding the study as a whole: Of the proliferating CD4+ or CD8+ clones, roughly 75-96% lacked a naive or memory phenotype that could be assigned. The suppressive capacity of proliferating Tregs from siplizumab cultures remained unconfirmed. Memory cells that were CD4+ and unstimulated gave rise to alloreactive sequences, which siplizumab significantly reduced.

Per sample, the assay covered 90,000 to 100,000 TCR templates. Sequenced by immunoSEQ multiplex PCR; TCRdb stores in-frame clones only, minus some. The data contain more than 45,000 clones, approximately 97% of them seen just once; the ten biggest clones take up around 0.64%. The source of this sequence is a human donor in good health. The sequencing sample was made of naive CD4+ T cells sorted from blood. The chain carries TRBV30 and TRBJ2-4; D gene unclear. The CDR3 reads CAWTRTSTAKNIQYF. DNA of the CDR3: TGTGCCTGGACCCGGACGTCGACAGCCAAAAACATTCAGTACTTC.